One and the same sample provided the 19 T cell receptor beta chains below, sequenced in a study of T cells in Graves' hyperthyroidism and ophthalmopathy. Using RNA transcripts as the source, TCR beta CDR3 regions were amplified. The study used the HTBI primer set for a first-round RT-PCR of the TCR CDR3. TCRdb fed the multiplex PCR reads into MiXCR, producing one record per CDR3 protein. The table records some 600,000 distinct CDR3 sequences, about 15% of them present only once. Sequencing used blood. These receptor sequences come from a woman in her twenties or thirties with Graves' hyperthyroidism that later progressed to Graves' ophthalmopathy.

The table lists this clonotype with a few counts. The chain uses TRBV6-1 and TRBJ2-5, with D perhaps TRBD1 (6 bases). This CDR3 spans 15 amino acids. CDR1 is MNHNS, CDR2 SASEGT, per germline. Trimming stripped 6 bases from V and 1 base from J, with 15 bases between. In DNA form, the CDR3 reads TGTGCCAGCAGCCCCAGGGGTGGATTCCAAGAGACCCAGTACTTC. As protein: CASSPRGGFQETQYF.

This CDR3 reads CATSLNAGRGGTGELFF. The CDR3 DNA is TGTGCCACCAGCCTAAACGCGGGCAGGGGGGGAACCGGGGAGCTGTTTTTT. The chain couples TRBV24-1 to TRBJ2-2; D tentatively reads TRBD1 or TRBD2 (7 bases each). This CDR3 spans 17 amino acids. Per germline, CDR1 KGHDR and CDR2 SFDVKD. The V and J ends lost 7 bases and 5 bases respectively, with 22 bases between them.

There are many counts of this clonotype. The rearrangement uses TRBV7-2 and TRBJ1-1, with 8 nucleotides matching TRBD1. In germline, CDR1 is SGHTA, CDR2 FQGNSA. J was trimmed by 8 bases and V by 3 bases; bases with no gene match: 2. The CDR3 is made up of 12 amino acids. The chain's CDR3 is CASSFRTGEAFF. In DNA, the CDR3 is TGTGCCAGCAGCTTTAGGACAGGGGAAGCTTTCTTT.

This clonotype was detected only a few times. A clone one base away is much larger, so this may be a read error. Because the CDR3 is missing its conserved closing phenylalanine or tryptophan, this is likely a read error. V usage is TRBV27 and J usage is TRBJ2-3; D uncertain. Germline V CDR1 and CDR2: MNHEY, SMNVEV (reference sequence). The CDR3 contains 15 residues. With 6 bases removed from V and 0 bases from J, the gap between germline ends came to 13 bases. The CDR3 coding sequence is TGTGCCAGCAGGGTTATGACTTACAGCACAGATACGCAGTATTCT. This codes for CASRVMTYSTDTQYS.

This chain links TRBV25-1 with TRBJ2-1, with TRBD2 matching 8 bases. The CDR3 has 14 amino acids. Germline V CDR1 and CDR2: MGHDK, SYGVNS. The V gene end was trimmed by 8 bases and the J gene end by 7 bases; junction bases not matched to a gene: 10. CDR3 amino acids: CASRPGGARNEQFF. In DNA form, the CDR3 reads TGTGCCAGCCGCCCCGGGGGGGCGAGGAATGAGCAGTTCTTC.

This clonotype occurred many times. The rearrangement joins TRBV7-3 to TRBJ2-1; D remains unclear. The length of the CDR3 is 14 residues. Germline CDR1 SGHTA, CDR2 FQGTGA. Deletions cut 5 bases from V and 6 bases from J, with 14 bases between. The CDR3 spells CASSPLGGRNEQFF. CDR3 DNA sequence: TGTGCCAGCAGCCCACTTGGTGGGCGCAATGAGCAGTTCTTC.

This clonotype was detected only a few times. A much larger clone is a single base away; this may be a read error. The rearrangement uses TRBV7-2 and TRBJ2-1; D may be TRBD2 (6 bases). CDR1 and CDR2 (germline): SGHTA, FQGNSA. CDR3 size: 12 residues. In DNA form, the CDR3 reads TGTGCCAGCAGGGGACTCGATAATGGGCAGTTCTTC. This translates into CASRGLDNGQFF.

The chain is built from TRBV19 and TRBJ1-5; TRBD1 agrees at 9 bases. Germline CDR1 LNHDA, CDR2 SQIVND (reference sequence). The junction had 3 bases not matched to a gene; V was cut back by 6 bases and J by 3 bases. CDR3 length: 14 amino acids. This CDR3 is CASSRTGDNQPQHF. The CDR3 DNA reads TGTGCCAGTAGCAGGACAGGGGACAATCAGCCCCAGCATTTT.

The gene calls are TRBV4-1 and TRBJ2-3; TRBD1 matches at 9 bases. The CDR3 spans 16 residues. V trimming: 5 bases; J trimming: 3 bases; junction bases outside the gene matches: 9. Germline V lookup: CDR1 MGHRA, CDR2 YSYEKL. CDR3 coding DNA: TGCGCCAGCAGCGGGGGATCCGGGACAGGGACAGATACGCAGTATTTT. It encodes CASSGGSGTGTDTQYF.

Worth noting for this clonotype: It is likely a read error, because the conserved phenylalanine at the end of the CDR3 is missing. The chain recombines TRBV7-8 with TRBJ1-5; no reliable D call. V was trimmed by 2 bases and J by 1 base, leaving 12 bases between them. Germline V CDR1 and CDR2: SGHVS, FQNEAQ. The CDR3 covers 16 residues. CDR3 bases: TGTGCCAGCAGCTTAAGAGCTGGGGAGAGCAATCAGCCCCAGCATTCT. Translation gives CASSLRAGESNQPQHS.

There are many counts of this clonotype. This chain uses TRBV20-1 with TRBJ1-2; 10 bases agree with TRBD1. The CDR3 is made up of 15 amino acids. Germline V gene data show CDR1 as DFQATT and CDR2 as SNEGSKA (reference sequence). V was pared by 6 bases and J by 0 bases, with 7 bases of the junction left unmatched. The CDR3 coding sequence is TGCAGTGCGCTGGGACAGGGGACGACTAACTATGGCTACACCTTC. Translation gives CSALGQGTTNYGYTF.

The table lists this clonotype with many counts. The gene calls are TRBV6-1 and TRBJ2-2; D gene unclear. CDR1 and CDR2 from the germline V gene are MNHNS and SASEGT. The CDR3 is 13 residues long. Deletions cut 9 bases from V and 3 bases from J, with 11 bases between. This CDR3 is CASFKAYTGELFF. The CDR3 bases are TGTGCCAGTTTTAAAGCGTACACCGGGGAGCTGTTTTTT.

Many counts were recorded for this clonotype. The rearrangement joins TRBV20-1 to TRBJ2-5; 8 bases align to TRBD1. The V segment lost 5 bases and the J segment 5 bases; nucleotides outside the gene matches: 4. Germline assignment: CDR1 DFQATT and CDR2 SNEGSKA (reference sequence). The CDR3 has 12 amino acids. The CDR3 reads CSAYRGAETQYF. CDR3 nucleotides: TGCAGTGCTTACAGGGGGGCCGAGACCCAGTACTTC.

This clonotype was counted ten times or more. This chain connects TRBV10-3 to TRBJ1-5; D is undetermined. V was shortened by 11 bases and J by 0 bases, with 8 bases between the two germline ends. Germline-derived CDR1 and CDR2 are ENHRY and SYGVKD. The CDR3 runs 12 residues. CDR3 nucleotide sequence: TGTGCCTCGGCTAATAGCAATCAGCCCCAGCATTTT. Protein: CASANSNQPQHF.

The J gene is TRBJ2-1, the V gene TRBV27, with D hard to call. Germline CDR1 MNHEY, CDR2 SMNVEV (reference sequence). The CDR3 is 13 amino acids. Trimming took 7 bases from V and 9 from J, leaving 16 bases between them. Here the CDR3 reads CASTSHPALEQFF. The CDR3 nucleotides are TGTGCCAGCACATCCCACCCGGCCCTTGAGCAGTTCTTC.

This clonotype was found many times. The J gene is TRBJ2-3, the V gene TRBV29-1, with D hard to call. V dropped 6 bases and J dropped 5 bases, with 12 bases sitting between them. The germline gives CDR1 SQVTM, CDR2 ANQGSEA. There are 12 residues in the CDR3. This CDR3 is CSVPARLDTQYF. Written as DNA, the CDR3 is TGCAGCGTCCCCGCAAGGTTAGATACGCAGTATTTT.

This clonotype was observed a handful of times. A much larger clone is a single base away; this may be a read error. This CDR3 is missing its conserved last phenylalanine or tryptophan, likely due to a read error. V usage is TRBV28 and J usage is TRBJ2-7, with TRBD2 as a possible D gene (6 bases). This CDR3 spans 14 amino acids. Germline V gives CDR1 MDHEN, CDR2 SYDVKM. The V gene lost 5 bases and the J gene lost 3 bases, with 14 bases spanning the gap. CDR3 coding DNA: TGTGCCAGCAGTCTCAGCGGGCTCCACTACGAGCAGTACCTC. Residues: CASSLSGLHYEQYL.

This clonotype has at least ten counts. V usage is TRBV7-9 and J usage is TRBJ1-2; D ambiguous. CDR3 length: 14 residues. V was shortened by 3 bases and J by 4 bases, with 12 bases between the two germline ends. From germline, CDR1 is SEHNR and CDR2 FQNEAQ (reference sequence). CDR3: CASSFPGRSYGYTF. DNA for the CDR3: TGTGCCAGCAGCTTCCCGGGCAGGAGCTATGGCTACACCTTC.

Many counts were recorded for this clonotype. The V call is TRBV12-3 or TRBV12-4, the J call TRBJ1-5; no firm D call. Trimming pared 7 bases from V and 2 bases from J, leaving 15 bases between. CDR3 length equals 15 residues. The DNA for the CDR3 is TGTGCCAGCACCCTAACGGGGAGGGGCAATCAGCCCCAGCATTTT. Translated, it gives CASTLTGRGNQPQHF.